The 15 T cell receptor beta chains given below trace back to one sample, sequenced in a study of T cell changes during pregnancy in multiple sclerosis. The method was immunoSEQ multiplex PCR; TCRdb's version includes in-frame clones alone and lacks a portion of them. The sample holds about 51,000 clones, 93% seen once. Sequencing used peripheral blood, obtained in the second trimester of pregnancy. These TCRs come from a female donor with multiple sclerosis, enrolled in a pregnancy study.

The chain carries TRBV11-3 and TRBJ2-7, with TRBD1 matching over 8 bases. CDR3 length equals 13 residues. The V gene end was trimmed by 3 bases and the J gene end by 6 bases; junction bases not matched to a gene: 4. Germline-derived CDR1 and CDR2 are SGHNT and YENEEA. The CDR3 region is CASSLTGVAEQYF. Here the CDR3 DNA reads TGTGCCAGCAGCTTGACAGGGGTGGCCGAGCAGTACTTC.

The V call is TRBV19, the J call TRBJ1-2; perhaps TRBD1 as D (5 bases). In germline, CDR1 is LNHDA, CDR2 SQIVND (reference sequence). The V gene lost 9 bases and the J gene lost 6 bases, with 11 bases spanning the gap. This CDR3 is 11 amino acids long. The CDR3 here is CASRVEDGYTF. DNA of the CDR3: TGTGCCAGCAGGGTTGAAGATGGCTACACCTTC.

V is TRBV13 and J is TRBJ1-4; the D gene is possibly TRBD1 (5 bases). The CDR3 sequence is 14 residues long. Deletions cut 4 bases from V and 2 bases from J, with 8 bases between. Germline V gene data show CDR1 as PRHDT and CDR2 as FYEKMQ (reference sequence). The CDR3 sequence is CASSWGGTNEKLFF. CDR3 bases: TGTGCCAGCAGCTGGGGGGGGACTAATGAAAAACTGTTTTTT.

The chain has TRBV19 and TRBJ2-1, with 12 bases identical to TRBD2. The trim removed 5 bases at V and 4 bases at J, leaving 6 bases unmatched. The length of the CDR3 is 16 residues. CDR1 and CDR2 (germline): LNHDA, SQIVND (reference sequence). CDR3 protein: CASSERTSGMYNEQFF. The CDR3 DNA follows: TGTGCCAGTAGTGAAAGGACTAGCGGGATGTACAATGAGCAGTTCTTC.

The chain joins TRBV2 to TRBJ2-1, with 13 bases matching TRBD2. Losses at the gene ends were 8 bases for V and 0 bases for J; bases not matched to a gene: 4. CDR1 is SNHLY, CDR2 FYNNEI, per germline. This CDR3 contains 16 residues. CDR3 sequence (DNA): TGTGCCAGCCGCAGACTAGCGGGAGGCTCCTACAATGAGCAGTTCTTC. Protein product: CASRRLAGGSYNEQFF.

This chain links TRBV6-5 with TRBJ1-1; 11 positions agree with TRBD1. CDR1 is MNHEY, CDR2 SVGAGI, per germline. V was pared by 2 bases and J by 4 bases, with 3 bases of the junction left unmatched. The CDR3 is made up of 15 amino acids. CDR3 coding DNA: TGTGCCAGCAGTTACACCGGGACAGGGGGCACTGAAGCTTTCTTT. Protein: CASSYTGTGGTEAFF.

The chain combines TRBV6-1 with TRBJ1-2; 9 bases agree with TRBD1. V was clipped by 2 bases and J by 6 bases; unmatched bases: 4. This CDR3 spans 14 amino acids. Germline V CDR1 and CDR2: MNHNS, SASEGT. CDR3 bases: TGTGCCAGCAGTGAATCGGGGACAGGGAATGGCTACACCTTC. Translating gives CASSESGTGNGYTF.

The chain joins TRBV29-1 to TRBJ2-3; 8 bases map to TRBD2. The CDR3 sequence is 15 residues long. J was trimmed by 4 bases and V by 5 bases; bases with no gene match: 11. Germline CDR1 SQVTM, CDR2 ANQGSEA. CDR3 DNA sequence: TGCAGCGTTTCGTCCCTAGCGGGCGGGGCAGATACGCAGTATTTT. The encoded protein is CSVSSLAGGADTQYF.

This chain links TRBV11-1 with TRBJ2-5, with 7 bases aligning to TRBD2. CDR1 is SGHAT and CDR2 is FQDESV in the germline V gene (reference sequence). CDR3 length: 15 residues. The V gene end was trimmed by 1 base and the J gene end by 1 base; junction bases not matched to a gene: 3. The CDR3 protein is CASSLDTGGQETQYF. The CDR3 DNA reads TGTGCCAGCAGCTTAGATACGGGAGGCCAAGAGACCCAGTACTTC.

This sequence joins TRBV6-1 and TRBJ1-2; 8 bases are shared with TRBD1. This CDR3 region has 15 residues. After removal of 7 bases from V and 4 bases from J, the junction contained 11 bases not matched to a gene. From germline, CDR1 is MNHNS and CDR2 SASEGT. CDR3 protein: CASILRTGFVYGYTF. The CDR3 DNA reads TGTGCCAGCATCCTCCGGACAGGGTTCGTCTATGGCTACACCTTC.

The gene calls are TRBV28 and TRBJ2-4, with 9 bases identical to TRBD1. This CDR3 has 14 residues. The germline CDR1 and CDR2 sequences are MDHEN and SYDVKM. The V gene end was trimmed by 6 bases and the J gene end by 5 bases; junction bases not matched to a gene: 5. CDR3 loop: CASRPGQGQNIQYF. The CDR3 coding sequence is TGTGCCAGCAGACCGGGACAGGGACAAAACATTCAGTACTTC.

The rearrangement uses TRBV7-9 and TRBJ2-7; 9 bases fit TRBD1. V shed 0 bases and J 5 bases; nucleotides not matched to a gene: 8. The V gene's germline CDR1 is SEHNR and CDR2 FQNEAQ (reference sequence). The CDR3 is 16 residues long. The CDR3 here is CASSLAQGTGRHEQYF. In nucleotides, the CDR3 is TGTGCCAGCAGCTTAGCGCAAGGGACAGGGAGGCACGAGCAGTACTTC.

J is TRBJ2-7 and V is TRBV29-1; 11 bases are a match to TRBD1. Trimming removed 6 bases from V and 5 bases from J; junction bases left unmatched: 9. The CDR3 loop spans 14 amino acids. The germline gives CDR1 SQVTM, CDR2 ANQGSEA. CDR3 DNA sequence: TGCAGCGTGGAACCGGGACAGGGGGGTGACGAGCAGTACTTC. This sequence encodes CSVEPGQGGDEQYF.

This clone showed up just once. The chain joins TRBV29-1 to TRBJ1-4; 9 nucleotides match TRBD1. Unmatched junction bases numbered 5, after V lost 7 bases and J lost 5 bases. Germline lookup yields CDR1 SQVTM and CDR2 ANQGSEA. The CDR3 covers 13 residues. CDR3 region: CSARQGGNEKLFF. As DNA, the CDR3 is TGCAGCGCTAGACAGGGGGGCAATGAAAAACTGTTTTTT.

The genes are TRBV28 and TRBJ1-3, with TRBD1 identical over 8 bases. With 3 bases clipped from V and 0 bases from J, the junction kept 1 base outside the gene matches. There are 15 residues in the CDR3. From germline, CDR1 is MDHEN and CDR2 SYDVKM. The DNA of the CDR3 is TGTGCCAGCAGTTTTACAGGGGGCTCTGGAAACACCATATATTTT. It specifies CASSFTGGSGNTIYF.